This TCR beta chain is drawn from a study of blood T cell repertoires in COVID-19. Recovered status in Cohort 3 required two negative PCRs, clearance, or symptom resolution. The CDR3 loop spans 14 amino acids. V lost 0 bases, J lost 2 bases, and 8 bases lay in between. CDR1 and CDR2 (germline): LGHDT, YNNKEL (reference sequence). Clones were read by immunoSEQ multiplex PCR, and TCRdb kept only the in-frame ones, dropping some. Here the sample spans about 46,000 clones, 85% to 90% being singletons. The specimen was PBMCs or T cells enriched from blood (not recorded which). The receptor was derived from a woman in her forties or fifties who had recovered from COVID-19. J is TRBJ2-7 and V is TRBV3-1 (or the pseudogene TRBV3-2); possibly TRBD1 for D (5 bases). The CDR3 spells CASSQEGVTYEQYF. CDR3 DNA sequence: TGTGCCAGCAGCCAAGAAGGGGTCACCTACGAGCAGTACTTC.